This T cell receptor (beta chain) was captured in a study of cytomegalovirus exposure and HLA in healthy donors. Study-wide findings and caveats: The investigators catalogued some 150 TCR beta chains as cytomegalovirus-associated. Most TCRs appeared rarely, but some public TCRs recurred in many donors.

The protocol was immunoSEQ multiplex PCR, while the TCRdb copy is restricted to in-frame clones and leaves out a portion. The sample yields almost 75,000 clones, 85% seen once. As to this clone: Its matching antigen is unknown.

V was cut by 5 bases and J by 0 bases, with 7 bases left in between. Per germline, CDR1 SGHAT and CDR2 FQDESV (reference sequence). The CDR3 covers 13 residues. Sequencing was performed on PBMCs. This chain joins TRBV11-1 and TRBJ1-1; unclear D gene. The sequence was obtained from a man in his thirties or forties in good health and CMV-seronegative. This CDR3 is CASSNGMNTEAFF. DNA for the CDR3: TGTGCCAGCAGCAACGGGATGAACACTGAAGCTTTCTTT.